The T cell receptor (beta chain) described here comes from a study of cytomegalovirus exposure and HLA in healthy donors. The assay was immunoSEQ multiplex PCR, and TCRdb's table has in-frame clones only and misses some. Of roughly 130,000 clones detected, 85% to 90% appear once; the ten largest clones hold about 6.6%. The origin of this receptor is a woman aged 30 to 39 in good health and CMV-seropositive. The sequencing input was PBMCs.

CDR3 sequence (DNA): TGTGCTAGTGCCCGACAGGGTTCAGGAGCGGGAGGGCCCTCTCGCGAGCAGTACTTC. Its translation: CASARQGSGAGGPSREQYF. The gene calls are TRBV12-5 and TRBJ2-7, with TRBD2 matching over 10 bases. Germline V CDR1 and CDR2: LGHNT, FRNRAP. V gave up 7 bases and J gave up 6 bases; unmatched junction bases: 24. The CDR3 spans 19 residues. Drawing the rest from reference TRBV12-5 and TRBJ2-7, the complete variable domain is DARVTQTPRHKVTEMGQEVTMRCQPILGHNTVFWYRQTMMQGLELLAYFRNRAPLDDSGMPKDRFSAEMPDATLATLKIQPSEPRDSAVYFCASARQGSGAGGPSREQYFGPGTRLTVT.